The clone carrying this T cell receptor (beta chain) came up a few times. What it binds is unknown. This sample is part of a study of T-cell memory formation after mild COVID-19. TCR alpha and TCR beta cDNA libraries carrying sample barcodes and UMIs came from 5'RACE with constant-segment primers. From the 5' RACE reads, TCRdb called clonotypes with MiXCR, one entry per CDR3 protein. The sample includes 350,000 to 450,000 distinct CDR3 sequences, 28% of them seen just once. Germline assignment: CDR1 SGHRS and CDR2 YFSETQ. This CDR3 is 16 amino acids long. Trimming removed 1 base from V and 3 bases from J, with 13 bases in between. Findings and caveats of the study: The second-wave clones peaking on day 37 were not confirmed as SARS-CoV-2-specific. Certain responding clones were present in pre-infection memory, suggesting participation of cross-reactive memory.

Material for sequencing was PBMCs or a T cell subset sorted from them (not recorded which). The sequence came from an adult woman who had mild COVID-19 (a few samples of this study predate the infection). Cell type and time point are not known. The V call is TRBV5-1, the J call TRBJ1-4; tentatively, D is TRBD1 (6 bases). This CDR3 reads CASSLPGAAANEKLFF. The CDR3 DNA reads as TGCGCCAGCAGCTTGCCAGGGGCGGCAGCTAATGAAAAACTGTTTTTT.